The 17 T cell receptor beta chains reported below all come from one sample, sequenced in a study of control samples from healthy donors and cancer patients (dated by TCRdb to 2020 to 2021). Library generation was performed with the immunoSEQ multiplex PCR assay. TCRdb limited this immuneACCESS table to in-frame rearrangements with V and J called. A share of clones is missing; checked studies link under half to unresolved V genes, and the rest is unexplained. Here the sample has about 120,000 clones; over 90% occur a single time. The ten top clones hold roughly 2.7% of the sample. Sequenced sample: blood. These receptors were collected from a man aged 25-40 years in good health.

This chain connects TRBV24-1 to TRBJ1-1; D might be TRBD1 (5 bases). Trimming cost V 3 bases and J 4 bases, with 11 bases left between them. CDR1 and CDR2 from the germline V gene are KGHDR and SFDVKD. CDR3 length equals 14 residues. CDR3 in amino acids: CATSDGASSTEAFF. The CDR3, as DNA: TGTGCCACCAGTGATGGGGCGTCTAGCACTGAAGCTTTCTTT.

This chain joins TRBV2 and TRBJ2-3, with D hard to call. From germline, CDR1 is SNHLY and CDR2 FYNNEI. V was shortened by 4 bases and J by 2 bases, with 7 bases between the two germline ends. The CDR3 loop spans 13 amino acids. The CDR3: CASSGQNTDTQYF. CDR3 nucleotide sequence: TGTGCCAGCAGTGGCCAAAACACAGATACGCAGTATTTT. Full variable domain (outside the CDR3, taken from reference TRBV2 and TRBJ2-3): EPEVTQTPSHQVTQMGQEVILRCVPISNHLYFYWYRQILGQKVEFLVSFYNNEISEKSEIFDDQFSVERPDGSNFTLKIRSTKLEDSAMYFCASSGQNTDTQYFGPGTRLTVL.

This chain connects TRBV7-8 to TRBJ2-1; TRBD1 aligns across 11 bases. Trimming removed 1 base from V and 7 bases from J; junction bases left unmatched: 3. The germline gives CDR1 SGHVS, CDR2 FQNEAQ. The CDR3 length is 15 residues. Here the CDR3 reads CASSLVRDRGNEQFF. The CDR3 DNA follows: TGTGCCAGCAGCTTAGTTAGGGACAGGGGGAATGAGCAGTTCTTC.

This chain uses TRBV6-6 with TRBJ1-1; TRBD1 is a possible D gene (5 bases). Germline CDR1 MNHNY, CDR2 SVGAGI (reference sequence). The CDR3 contains 14 residues. Trimming left V 6 bases short and J 10 bases short, with 21 bases between. Written as DNA, the CDR3 is TGTGCCAGCAGACGGGGGACCGGGGCCTGGGGAGCTTTCTTT. Amino acid sequence: CASRRGTGAWGAFF.

The chain employs TRBV27 and TRBJ1-5, with D hard to call. The length of the CDR3 is 13 residues. Germline V gives CDR1 MNHEY, CDR2 SMNVEV (reference sequence). V was clipped by 5 bases and J by 5 bases, with 10 bases between them. This CDR3 reads CASSPRRDQPQHF. The CDR3 coding sequence is TGTGCCAGCAGTCCCCGTAGGGATCAGCCCCAGCATTTT.

The V gene is TRBV9, the J gene TRBJ1-5, with 9 nucleotides matching TRBD1. Germline V gene data show CDR1 as SGDLS and CDR2 as YYNGEE. The CDR3 spans 15 residues. Trimming removed 3 bases from V and 5 bases from J; junction bases left unmatched: 6. The CDR3 DNA sequence: TGTGCCAGCAGCGCGGGACAGGGTCGAGATCAGCCCCAGCATTTT. It is translated as CASSAGQGRDQPQHF.

The V and J genes are TRBV6-5 and TRBJ2-5; the match to TRBD2 covers 10 bases. The CDR3 is made up of 15 amino acids. Germline V lookup: CDR1 MNHEY, CDR2 SVGAGI. V lost 6 bases, J lost 7 bases, and 11 bases stayed unmatched. As DNA, the CDR3 is TGTGCCAGCAGAAGGACTAGCGGTTCTTCGGGGACCCAGTACTTC. Protein: CASRRTSGSSGTQYF.

Note on this clone: Other nucleotide sequences in the sample specify the same CDR3. The chain recombines TRBV5-1 with TRBJ2-3; D call uncertain. The ends were cut back, 1 base at V and 1 base at J, with 10 bases in the middle. The CDR3 loop spans 15 amino acids. Germline CDR1 and CDR2: SGHRS and YFSETQ. The CDR3 reads CASSLRSLGTDTQYF. The CDR3 DNA follows: TGCGCCAGCAGCTTGAGGTCGTTAGGCACAGATACGCAGTATTTT.

The V call is TRBV24-1, the J call TRBJ2-1; possible D gene TRBD2, 7 bases. The CDR3 totals 14 residues. V dropped 4 bases and J dropped 8 bases, with 14 bases sitting between them. Germline values: CDR1 KGHDR, CDR2 SFDVKD. This CDR3 reads CATSDGGGWDEQFF. The CDR3 bases are TGTGCCACCAGTGACGGCGGGGGCTGGGATGAGCAGTTCTTC.

The chain links TRBV5-1 to TRBJ2-1; 7 bases fit TRBD2. CDR3 length equals 14 residues. The germline CDR1 and CDR2 sequences are SGHRS and YFSETQ. Trimming cost V 2 bases and J 6 bases; bases outside gene matches: 5. The CDR3 bases are TGCGCCAGCAGCTTTCGGGGGGAAGGCAATGAGCAGTTCTTC. Protein product: CASSFRGEGNEQFF.

This chain links TRBV7-9 with TRBJ2-7; 11 bases fit TRBD1. Trimming cost V 3 bases and J 11 bases; bases outside gene matches: 12. CDR3 length: 15 residues. CDR1 and CDR2 from the germline V gene are SEHNR and FQNEAQ (reference sequence). In DNA form, the CDR3 reads TGTGCCAGCAGCTTGTTCACCGGGACAGGGGGTGCGGAGTACTTC. It yields the protein CASSLFTGTGGAEYF.

This clone was counted a single time. CDR3 residues: CASSSPMAGTPTDTQYF. The DNA for the CDR3 is TGTGCCAGCAGCTCCCCGATGGCGGGAACCCCCACAGATACGCAGTATTTT. This chain uses TRBV9 with TRBJ2-3, with D perhaps matching TRBD2 (6 bases). CDR3 size: 17 residues. Per the germline V gene, CDR1 is SGDLS and CDR2 is YYNGEE. The germline V and J ends were trimmed by 4 bases and 2 bases, with 20 bases remaining between them.

The chain has TRBV7-8 and TRBJ1-2; D is undetermined. Trimming removed 5 bases at V and 4 bases at J, with 14 bases between. Germline CDR1 SGHVS, CDR2 FQNEAQ. The CDR3 has 14 amino acids. CDR3 amino acids: CASSGLGVRYGYTF. The CDR3 DNA reads as TGTGCCAGCAGCGGTCTCGGGGTGCGCTATGGCTACACCTTC.

The V call is TRBV19, the J call TRBJ1-6, with 7 nucleotides matching TRBD1. This CDR3 contains 14 residues. Germline V gene data show CDR1 as LNHDA and CDR2 as SQIVND (reference sequence). Trimming removed 7 bases from V and 7 bases from J; junction bases left unmatched: 7. CDR3 region: CASKSTGLNSPLHF. The DNA of the CDR3 is TGTGCCAGTAAATCGACAGGGTTGAATTCACCCCTCCACTTT.

DNA for the CDR3: TGCAGCGTTGAGGGCGGTAGGGCAGGGGTATTCCGGGGGGGACAAGAGACCCAGTACTTC. It is translated as CSVEGGRAGVFRGGQETQYF. This rearrangement joins TRBV29-1 to TRBJ2-5; TRBD2 aligns across 8 bases. The CDR3 covers 20 residues. Trimming removed 3 bases from V and 2 bases from J; junction bases left unmatched: 23. CDR1 SQVTM and CDR2 ANQGSEA come from the germline V gene.

The rearrangement joins TRBV5-6 to TRBJ1-1; TRBD1 aligns across 9 bases. This CDR3 is 15 amino acids long. The J segment lost 1 base and the V segment lost 0 bases, leaving 1 base of the junction unmatched. In germline, CDR1 is SGHDT, CDR2 YYEEEE. CDR3: CASSLGDRANTEAFF. CDR3 bases: TGTGCCAGCAGCTTGGGGGACAGGGCGAACACTGAAGCTTTCTTT.

On this clone: The sample carries other DNA sequences with the same CDR3. V is TRBV5-4 and J is TRBJ1-4, with 9 bases matching TRBD1. Germline V gene sequence: CDR1 SGHNT, CDR2 YYREEE (reference sequence). V lost 3 bases and J lost 9; bases outside the gene matches: 3. This CDR3 comprises 13 residues. As DNA, the CDR3 is TGTGCCAGCAGCTCGGGGACAGGGAAAAAACTGTTTTTT. As protein: CASSSGTGKKLFF.